The rows below give T cell receptor beta chains drawn from one sample of a study of T cell repertoires in cytomegalovirus infection. Via MiXCR, TCRdb re-called the reads, giving one row per CDR3 protein. Of 170,000 or so distinct CDR3 sequences in the sample, about an eighth were seen once. The sample comprised PBMCs. These TCRs come from a human donor in good health (CMV status not recorded). Some clones in this sample may be carry-over from other donors' samples. Both conserved end residues are part of each CDR3. D genes are given only for firm matches. Size is omitted from some rows. Given values are once, few, many or a class for expanded clones.

>-|TRBV2|TRBJ1-1|-
CASSVGQEAFF
TGTGCCAGCTCCGTGGGGCAAGAAGCTTTCTTT
>-|TRBV7-8|TRBJ2-7|many
CASSLVRQGLYEQYF
TGTGCCAGCAGCTTAGTTCGTCAGGGACTCTACGAGCAGTACTTC
>TRBD1|TRBV7-8|TRBJ2-7|many
CASHTGGEQYF
TGTGCCAGCCATACAGGGGGCGAGCAGTACTTC
>-|TRBV6-2/TRBV6-3|TRBJ2-3|many
CASSYSAGASTDTQYF
TGTGCCAGCAGTTATTCGGCGGGGGCCTCCACAGATACGCAGTATTTT
>-|TRBV18|TRBJ2-3|-
CASSPTGFTDTQYF
TGTGCCAGCTCACCAACAGGTTTCACAGATACGCAGTATTTT
>-|TRBV7-9|TRBJ1-1|many
CASSLALGRRNTEAFF
TGTGCCAGCAGCTTAGCACTTGGACGTCGAAACACTGAAGCTTTCTTT
>TRBD2|TRBV6-2/TRBV6-3|TRBJ2-1|-
CASSLNSGKAYNEQFF
TGTGCCAGCAGTTTGAACAGCGGGAAAGCCTACAATGAGCAGTTCTTC
>TRBD2|TRBV18|TRBJ2-1|-
CASSPDQKGLARNNEQFF
TGTGCCAGCTCACCGGACCAGAAGGGACTAGCGAGAAACAATGAGCAGTTCTTC
>TRBD2|TRBV7-2|TRBJ2-7|many
CASSPLAGGPVEQYF
TGTGCCAGCAGCCCCCTAGCGGGAGGGCCCGTCGAGCAGTACTTC
>TRBD1|TRBV7-9|TRBJ2-2|-
CASSVKTGANTGELFF
TGTGCCAGCAGCGTCAAGACAGGGGCTAACACCGGGGAGCTGTTTTTT
>-|TRBV5-4|TRBJ1-1|many
CASRSWMNTEAFF
TGTGCCAGCAGGTCTTGGATGAACACTGAAGCTTTCTTT
>-|TRBV29-1|TRBJ2-5|-
CSVELGLQETQYF
TGCAGCGTTGAACTGGGACTCCAAGAGACCCAGTACTTC
>-|TRBV12-3/TRBV12-4|TRBJ1-2|many
CASSPQGGNYGYTF
TGTGCCAGCAGTCCTCAAGGGGGTAACTATGGCTACACCTTC
>-|TRBV20-1|TRBJ2-5|-
CSGEKKETQYF
TGCAGTGGAGAGAAAAAAGAGACCCAGTACTTC
>-|TRBV19|TRBJ1-2|-
CASSTPAGYGYTF
TGTGCCAGTAGTACTCCAGCAGGGTATGGCTACACCTTC
>-|TRBV4-2|TRBJ1-5|-
CASSQDKGQSYSNQPQHF
TGTGCCAGCAGCCAAGATAAAGGACAGAGTTATAGCAATCAGCCCCAGCATTTT
>-|TRBV18|TRBJ1-5|-
CASSLNAQGSNQPQHF
TGTGCCAGCTCCTTGAACGCGCAGGGGTCCAATCAGCCCCAGCATTTT
>-|TRBV4-3|TRBJ1-6|many
CASSQERRNNSPLHF
TGCGCCAGCAGCCAAGAACGGAGGAATAATTCACCCCTCCACTTT
>TRBD2|TRBV6-6|TRBJ2-5|many
CASTLRGLAGRETQYF
TGTGCCAGCACCCTACGGGGACTAGCGGGCCGGGAGACCCAGTACTTC
>-|TRBV10-3|TRBJ2-7|-
CAISDNGEQYF
TGTGCCATCAGTGATAACGGGGAGCAGTACTTC
>TRBD1|TRBV2|TRBJ2-6|few
CASREPGQGSSGANVLTF
TGTGCCAGCAGGGAGCCGGGACAGGGGAGCTCTGGGGCCAACGTCCTGACTTTC
>-|TRBV10-2|TRBJ2-3|few
CASSEGPTGDTQYF
TGCGCCAGCAGTGAGGGACCGACTGGAGATACGCAGTATTTT
>TRBD1|TRBV6-5|TRBJ1-1|-
CASSTPGTGIAFF
TGTGCCAGCAGTACCCCCGGGACAGGGATCGCTTTCTTT
>-|TRBV6-1|TRBJ2-1|many
CASSPDSSYNEQFF
TGTGCCAGCAGCCCGGACAGTTCTTACAATGAGCAGTTCTTC
>-|TRBV7-9|TRBJ1-3|-
CASSPTTGNTIYF
TGTGCCAGCAGCCCGACAACTGGAAACACCATATATTTT
>TRBD1|TRBV6-5|TRBJ2-3|few
CASSSTGGGVTDTQYF
TGTGCCAGCAGTTCGACAGGGGGGGGTGTCACAGATACGCAGTATTTT
>-|TRBV7-3|TRBJ2-3|-
CASSLVTPSTDTQYF
TGTGCCAGCAGCTTAGTGACACCATCCACAGATACGCAGTATTTT
>-|TRBV7-6|TRBJ2-5|-
CASSSSSMETQYF
TGTGCCAGCAGCTCTAGTAGCATGGAGACCCAGTACTTC
>-|TRBV20-1|TRBJ2-1|-
CSAPPGGPKSVSYNEQFF
TGCAGTGCTCCCCCTGGCGGCCCTAAGAGCGTCTCCTACAATGAGCAGTTCTTC
>-|TRBV7-8|TRBJ1-1|many
CASSVALLFNTEAFF
TGTGCCAGCAGCGTTGCCCTATTATTTAACACTGAAGCTTTCTTT
>-|TRBV5-1|TRBJ1-3|-
CASSLHDSGNTIYF
TGCGCCAGCAGCTTGCACGACTCTGGAAACACCATATATTTT
>TRBD1|TRBV2|TRBJ1-6|many
CASSARDRDSPLHF
TGTGCCAGCAGTGCGCGGGACAGGGATTCACCCCTCCACTTT
>TRBD1|TRBV4-1|TRBJ1-1|many
CASSQGRYRGRTEAFF
TGCGCCAGCAGCCAAGGCCGGTACAGGGGACGGACTGAAGCTTTCTTT
>-|TRBV14|TRBJ1-1|-
CASSQRAPRGRTEAFF
TGTGCCAGCAGCCAGAGGGCCCCAAGGGGGAGGACTGAAGCTTTCTTT
>TRBD1|TRBV7-2|TRBJ2-5|many
CASSLDRERMGETQYF
TGTGCCAGCAGCTTGGACAGGGAGCGAATGGGGGAGACCCAGTACTTC
>TRBD1|TRBV6-1|TRBJ2-7|-
CASSGQGAHHEQYF
TGTGCCAGCAGTGGACAGGGGGCCCACCACGAGCAGTACTTC
>TRBD1|TRBV11-1|TRBJ2-3|many
CASSSLQGALADTQYF
TGTGCCAGCAGCTCACTACAGGGGGCGCTTGCAGATACGCAGTATTTT
>-|TRBV7-3|TRBJ2-5|-
CASSQTGALLGTQYF
TGTGCCAGCAGCCAGACAGGAGCCCTCCTGGGGACCCAGTACTTC
>-|TRBV2|TRBJ1-5|many
CASSVSDTYSNQPQHF
TGTGCCAGCAGTGTAAGTGATACCTATAGCAATCAGCCCCAGCATTTT
>-|TRBV6-2/TRBV6-3|TRBJ1-1|many
CASQILLDTEAFF
TGTGCCAGCCAGATTCTTTTGGACACTGAAGCTTTCTTT
>-|TRBV12-3/TRBV12-4|TRBJ2-7|many
CASSPQVEQYF
TGTGCCAGCAGTCCCCAAGTGGAGCAGTACTTC
>-|TRBV5-1|TRBJ1-1|-
CASSSDGLNTEAFF
TGCGCCAGCAGCTCGGACGGTCTCAACACTGAAGCTTTCTTT
>TRBD1|TRBV27|TRBJ1-1|many
CASSRRDRRNTEAFF
TGTGCCAGCAGTAGACGGGACAGGAGGAACACTGAAGCTTTCTTT
>-|TRBV7-2|TRBJ1-2|few
CASSLIEGYGYTF
TGTGCCAGCAGCCTCATAGAGGGCTATGGCTACACCTTC